This is a list of T cell receptor beta chains from one sample in a study of cytomegalovirus exposure and HLA in healthy donors. Generated by immunoSEQ multiplex PCR, the TCRdb table keeps only in-frame clones and is missing some. The sample has about 140,000 clones, roughly three quarters seen once. Specimen: PBMCs. The receptors originated from a female donor in good health and CMV-seronegative. Both conserved end residues are trimmed from each CDR3. The D gene is left open where the match is weak. A row's size may be missing; if present it is once, few, many or a size class.

cdr3_length	j_call	v_call	clone_size	d_call	cdr3_aa
10	TRBJ1-1	TRBV7-2	NA	TRBD1	ASSPGGTEAF
12	TRBJ1-2	TRBV28	NA	NA	ASSLDRPEGGYT
14	TRBJ2-7	TRBV28	NA	NA	ASSFGGRNTSYEQY
10	TRBJ2-7	TRBV5-1	NA	NA	ASSLASSEQY
12	TRBJ2-7	TRBV7-2	NA	TRBD2	ASSLGGGTYEQY
14	TRBJ2-2	TRBV19	NA	NA	ASSIGGGANTGELF
16	TRBJ2-7	TRBV5-6	NA	TRBD1	ASSLFRGQPPAPYEQY
13	TRBJ2-7	TRBV28	NA	NA	ASSPGGSFLGEQY
11	TRBJ1-2	TRBV19	NA	NA	ASSQGTTYGYT
13	TRBJ1-1	TRBV9	NA	NA	ASSVGTGPNTEAF
11	TRBJ2-1	TRBV6-1	NA	TRBD1	ASSRTGNNEQF
11	TRBJ1-2	TRBV5-1	NA	NA	ASSEGRRSGYT
11	TRBJ2-1	TRBV9	NA	NA	ASSAGLQGEQF
13	TRBJ2-5	TRBV10-3	NA	TRBD2	AISEGTSGQETQY
12	TRBJ2-2	TRBV6-6	once	NA	ASILRDWAGELF
13	TRBJ1-3	TRBV6-6	NA	NA	ASSYGGGSGSTIY
12	TRBJ1-5	TRBV7-8	NA	TRBD1	ASSPNRGNQPQH
12	TRBJ2-7	TRBV28	NA	TRBD1	ASSPGGTGWEQY
11	TRBJ2-7	TRBV14	NA	NA	ASSQQTSREQY
11	TRBJ1-4	TRBV28	NA	NA	ASDGGANEKLF
13	TRBJ2-1	TRBV30	NA	TRBD1	AWSLTRGLYNEQF
10	TRBJ2-7	TRBV28	few	NA	ASRGNRDEQY
13	TRBJ1-6	TRBV28	once	TRBD1	ASRAPGQGGTPLH
13	TRBJ2-1	TRBV11-2	NA	NA	ASSTRLSSYNEQF
11	TRBJ2-5	TRBV6-6	NA	NA	ASSYWGLETQY
13	TRBJ2-5	TRBV5-1	NA	TRBD1	ASSLVGQGLETQY
10	TRBJ2-3	TRBV2	NA	NA	ASSLLSDTQY
11	TRBJ2-2	TRBV30	NA	NA	AWSVRLPGELF
12	NA	TRBV7-8	NA	NA	ASSLSDSSYEQY
14	TRBJ2-3	TRBV18	NA	TRBD2	ASSPLSGGGTDTQY
11	TRBJ1-3	TRBV30	NA	TRBD1	AWSDRAWNTIY
11	TRBJ1-4	TRBV30	NA	NA	AWSSGTAEKLF
16	TRBJ2-5	TRBV27	NA	TRBD2	ASSLFKLAGTQEETQY
16	TRBJ2-1	TRBV5-1	NA	TRBD2	ASSLGGLAGGPDNEQF
10	TRBJ2-1	TRBV7-9	NA	NA	ASSSQDRPQF
12	TRBJ2-1	TRBV28	NA	TRBD1	ASTPGQRNNEQF
13	TRBJ1-4	TRBV4-2	NA	TRBD1	ASSQAGTGVEKLF
13	TRBJ1-1	TRBV19	NA	NA	ASSIVWGGNTEAF
12	NA	TRBV5-6	NA	TRBD2	ASSSGTSGDEQY
11	TRBJ2-2	TRBV5-4	NA	TRBD1	ASQNRGPGELF
12	TRBJ1-2	TRBV7-9	NA	TRBD1	ASSLTGTGNGYT
14	TRBJ2-6	TRBV19	NA	NA	ASSMARGTGANVLT
13	TRBJ2-1	TRBV28	NA	NA	ASMGETRDYNEQF
12	TRBJ1-2	TRBV2	NA	TRBD1	ASRTGQGSDGYT
12	TRBJ2-1	TRBV27	NA	TRBD1	ASKHRGPYNEQF
15	TRBJ2-2	TRBV5-4	NA	TRBD1	ASSYGGTGGLGGELF
13	TRBJ1-6	TRBV5-1	NA	NA	ASSFGLSYNSPLH
12	TRBJ1-6	TRBV10-3	NA	NA	AIRRERDNSPLH
13	TRBJ2-2	TRBV9	NA	TRBD1	ASSVGQGNTGELF
15	TRBJ2-5	TRBV30	NA	TRBD2	AWSRVGKAGGRETQY
11	TRBJ2-7	TRBV27	NA	TRBD1	ASSSDRVYEQY
10	TRBJ1-1	TRBV7-9	NA	NA	SSSKPSREAF
12	TRBJ1-2	TRBV18	NA	NA	ASSPLGGPDGYT
11	TRBJ1-1	TRBV30	NA	NA	AWSTGFSTEAF
12	TRBJ1-5	TRBV7-2	NA	NA	ASSAPGANQPQH
12	TRBJ1-1	TRBV28	NA	TRBD1	ASKQGGSATEAF